This T cell receptor (beta chain) originates from a study of shared clonotypes between healthy human individuals. Healthy and HIV-negative, the adult donors had no recent acute infections or vaccinations. Germline CDR1 and CDR2: LNHDA and SQIVND (reference sequence). CDR3 length: 16 residues. Trimming at V came to 5 bases and at J to 3 bases, leaving 12 bases not matched to a gene. Sequencing used immunoSEQ multiplex PCR; TCRdb keeps in-frame clones, though not all of them. The table has 2 million to 2.5 million clones, 80% to 95% seen once. The clonotype originates from a man aged 18 to 29 in good health. Some clones in this sample may be carry-over from other donors' samples. Input material: naive CD4+ T cells from PBMCs. The subset is: CD45RA+ positively selected. V is TRBV19 and J is TRBJ2-5, with 7 bases matching TRBD1. The CDR3 nucleotides read TGTGCCAGTAGTCCACGACAGGGACCGCTTGAAGAGACCCAGTACTTC. It encodes CASSPRQGPLEETQYF.